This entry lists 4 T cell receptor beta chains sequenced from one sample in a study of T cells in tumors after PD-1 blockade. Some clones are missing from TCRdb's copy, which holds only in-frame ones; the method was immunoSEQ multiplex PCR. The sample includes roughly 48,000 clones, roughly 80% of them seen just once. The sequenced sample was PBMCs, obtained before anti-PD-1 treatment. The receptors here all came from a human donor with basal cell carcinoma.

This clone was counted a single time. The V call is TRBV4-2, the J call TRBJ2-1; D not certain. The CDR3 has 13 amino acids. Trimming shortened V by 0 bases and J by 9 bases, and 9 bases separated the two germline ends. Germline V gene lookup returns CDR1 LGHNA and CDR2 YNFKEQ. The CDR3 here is CASSQEWGTEQFF. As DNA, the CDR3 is TGTGCCAGCAGCCAAGAATGGGGAACTGAGCAGTTCTTC.

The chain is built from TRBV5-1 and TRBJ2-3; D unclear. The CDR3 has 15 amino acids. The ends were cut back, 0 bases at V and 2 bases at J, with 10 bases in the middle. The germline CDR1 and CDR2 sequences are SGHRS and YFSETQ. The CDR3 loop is CASSLVGQITDTQYF. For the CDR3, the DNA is TGCGCCAGCAGCTTGGTAGGGCAGATCACAGATACGCAGTATTTT.

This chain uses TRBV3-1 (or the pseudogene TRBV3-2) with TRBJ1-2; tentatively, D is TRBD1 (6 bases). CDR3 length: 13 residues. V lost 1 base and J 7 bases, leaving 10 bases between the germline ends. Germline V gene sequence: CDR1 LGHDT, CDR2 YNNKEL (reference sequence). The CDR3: CASSQVDSFGYTF. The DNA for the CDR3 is TGTGCCAGCAGCCAAGTGGACAGCTTTGGCTACACCTTC.

The CDR3 is CASSPYPAYEQYF. The CDR3 region has the DNA TGTGCCAGCTCACCATACCCTGCCTACGAGCAGTACTTC. The V and J genes are TRBV18 and TRBJ2-7, with D unclear. V lost 2 bases, J lost 2 bases, and 7 bases lay in between. Germline V gives CDR1 KGHSH, CDR2 LQKENI. The length of the CDR3 is 13 residues.